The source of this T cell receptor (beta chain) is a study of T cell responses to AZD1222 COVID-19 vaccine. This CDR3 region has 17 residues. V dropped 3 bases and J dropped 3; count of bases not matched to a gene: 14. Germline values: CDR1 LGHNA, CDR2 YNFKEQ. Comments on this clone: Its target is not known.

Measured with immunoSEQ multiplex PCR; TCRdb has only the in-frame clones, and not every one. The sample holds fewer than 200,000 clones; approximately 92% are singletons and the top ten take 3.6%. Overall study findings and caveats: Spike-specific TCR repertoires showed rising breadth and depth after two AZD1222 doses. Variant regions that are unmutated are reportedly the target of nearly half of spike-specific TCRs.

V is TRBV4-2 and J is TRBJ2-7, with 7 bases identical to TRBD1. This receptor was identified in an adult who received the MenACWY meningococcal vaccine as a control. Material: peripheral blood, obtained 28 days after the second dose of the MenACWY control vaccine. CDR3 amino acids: CASSQGTAGDRHYEQYF. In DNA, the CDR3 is TGTGCCAGCAGCCAGGGGACAGCCGGCGACCGCCACTACGAGCAGTACTTC.